The source of this TCR beta chain is a study of blood T cell repertoires in COVID-19. Only in-frame clones appear in the TCRdb table, and some are missing; sequencing was by immunoSEQ multiplex PCR. This table has tens of thousands of clones, 83% appearing once. The V gene's germline CDR1 is SEHNR and CDR2 FQNEAQ (reference sequence). V was clipped by 1 base and J by 2 bases, with 8 bases between them. This CDR3 has 14 residues. The receptor comes from a man aged 35 to 55 with acute or convalescent COVID-19. The sequencing input was peripheral blood. This chain links TRBV7-9 with TRBJ1-1, with a weak D call TRBD1 (5 bases). The CDR3 DNA follows: TGTGCCAGCAGCTTAGACCAGGGTAACACTGAAGCTTTCTTT. It encodes CASSLDQGNTEAFF. Supplemented by reference TRBV7-9 and TRBJ1-1, the full variable domain reads DTGVSQNPRHKITKRGQNVTFRCDPISEHNRLYWYRQTLGQGPEFLTYFQNEAQLEKSRLLSDRFSAERPKGSFSTLEIQRTEQGDSAMYLCASSLDQGNTEAFFGQGTRLTVV.